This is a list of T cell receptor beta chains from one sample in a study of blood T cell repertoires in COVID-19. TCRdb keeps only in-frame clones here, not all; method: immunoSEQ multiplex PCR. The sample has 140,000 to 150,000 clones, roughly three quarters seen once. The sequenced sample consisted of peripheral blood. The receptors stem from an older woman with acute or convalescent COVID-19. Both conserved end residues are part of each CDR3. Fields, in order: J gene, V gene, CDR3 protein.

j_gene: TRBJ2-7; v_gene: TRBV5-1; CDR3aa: CASSWDPSGSSYEQYF
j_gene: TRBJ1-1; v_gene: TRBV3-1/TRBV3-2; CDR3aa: CASSPGHPRDEAFF
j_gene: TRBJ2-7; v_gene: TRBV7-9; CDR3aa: CASSTDGVFYEQYF
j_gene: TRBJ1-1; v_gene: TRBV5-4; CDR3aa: CASSFRPNTEAFF
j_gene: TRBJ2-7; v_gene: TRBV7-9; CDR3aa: CASSPPGTSPAYEQYF
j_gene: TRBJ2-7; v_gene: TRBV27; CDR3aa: CASKAAAGIYEQYF
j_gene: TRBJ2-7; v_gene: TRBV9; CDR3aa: CASSVGSASSYEQYF
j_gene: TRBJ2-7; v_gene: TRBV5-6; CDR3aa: CASSLGGQNYEQYF
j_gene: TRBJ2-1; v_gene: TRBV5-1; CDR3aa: CASSLDGYNEQFF
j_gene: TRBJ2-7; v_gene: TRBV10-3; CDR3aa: CAISKRDKAYEQYF
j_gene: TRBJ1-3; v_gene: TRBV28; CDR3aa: CASCRGGPGNTIYF
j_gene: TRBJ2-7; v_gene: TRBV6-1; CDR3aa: CASSDGLAGGAKEQYF
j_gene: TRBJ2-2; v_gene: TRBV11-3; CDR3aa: CASSLDLGGLNTGELFF
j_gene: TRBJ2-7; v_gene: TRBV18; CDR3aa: CASSPDRPYEQYF
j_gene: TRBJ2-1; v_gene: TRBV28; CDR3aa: CASTPTGGAEQFF
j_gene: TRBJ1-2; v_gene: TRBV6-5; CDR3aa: CASSAQTGISYGYTF
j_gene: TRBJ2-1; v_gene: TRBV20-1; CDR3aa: CSASFSSIGGRGYNEQFF
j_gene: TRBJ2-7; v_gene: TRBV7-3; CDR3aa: CASSLGPSGGRGYEQYF
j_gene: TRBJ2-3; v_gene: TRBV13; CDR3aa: CASSLEGDTQYF
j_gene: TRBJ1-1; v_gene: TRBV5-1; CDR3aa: CASSLYMNTEAFF
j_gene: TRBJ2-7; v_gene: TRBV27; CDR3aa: CASGKTSWVEEQYF
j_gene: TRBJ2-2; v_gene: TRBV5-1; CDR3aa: CASMLGGTGELFF
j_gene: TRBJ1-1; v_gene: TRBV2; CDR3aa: CASSEGQTKAFF
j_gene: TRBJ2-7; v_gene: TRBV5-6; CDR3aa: CASSSETSGSSYEQYF
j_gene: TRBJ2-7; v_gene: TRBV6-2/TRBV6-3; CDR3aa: CASSSRGAGAYEQYF
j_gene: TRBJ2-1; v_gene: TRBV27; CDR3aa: CASSSPAGGIDEQFF
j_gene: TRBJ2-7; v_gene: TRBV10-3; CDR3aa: CAISAQTASNSYEQYF
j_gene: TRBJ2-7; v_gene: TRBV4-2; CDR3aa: CASSAPGLPLEQYF